These 16 T cell receptor beta chains came from one sample sequenced in a study of T-cell memory formation after mild COVID-19. TCRdb passed the 5' RACE reads through MiXCR, listing each CDR3 protein once. The sample has 300,000 to 350,000 distinct CDR3 sequences; roughly 13% are singletons. The source material was PBMCs or a T cell subset sorted from them (not recorded which). The origin of the receptors is a young man who had mild COVID-19 (a few samples of this study predate the infection). Cell type and time point are not known.

In DNA, the CDR3 is TGTGCCAGCAGGCAGGGAAGAGATACGCAGTATTTT. Amino acids: CASRQGRDTQYF. The chain employs TRBV2 and TRBJ2-3; D is perhaps TRBD1 (5 bases). The CDR3 consists of 12 residues. The V end lost 6 bases, the J end lost 5 bases, and 9 bases lay between the germline ends. Looked up from germline, CDR1 is SNHLY and CDR2 is FYNNEI.

The V call is TRBV20-1, the J call TRBJ1-5; D unresolved. The V gene's germline CDR1 is DFQATT and CDR2 SNEGSKA (reference sequence). V shed 6 bases and J shed 5 bases, with 14 bases lying between them. CDR3 size: 13 residues. CDR3 sequence (DNA): TGCAGTGCCGAAGGGCCAGTTGATCAGCCCCAGCATTTT. Translated, it gives CSAEGPVDQPQHF.

This clonotype was seen a handful of times. The chain couples TRBV7-9 to TRBJ1-6; D gene uncertain. V dropped 4 bases and J dropped 1 base, with 5 bases sitting between them. The germline V gene has CDR1 SEHNR and CDR2 FQNEAQ (reference sequence). This CDR3 contains 14 residues. CDR3 bases: TGTGCCAGCAGCTCACGGTCCTATAATTCACCCCTCCACTTT. It codes for CASSSRSYNSPLHF.

The V call is TRBV5-1, the J call TRBJ2-2, with 7 bases that match TRBD1. Germline V gene lookup returns CDR1 SGHRS and CDR2 YFSETQ. The CDR3 has 17 residues. After removal of 0 bases from V and 1 base from J, the junction contained 6 bases not matched to a gene. The CDR3 loop reads CASSLADRSLNTGELFF. CDR3 nucleotides: TGCGCCAGCAGCTTGGCGGACAGGTCCTTGAACACCGGGGAGCTGTTTTTT.

The V and J genes are TRBV12-3 or TRBV12-4 and TRBJ2-1; D is undetermined. Trimming pared 3 bases from V and 8 bases from J, leaving 11 bases between. The CDR3 is 13 amino acids. The CDR3 bases are TGTGCCAGCAGTTTTTTACACCAATATGAGCAGTTCTTC. Amino acid sequence: CASSFLHQYEQFF.

Here the CDR3 DNA reads TGTGCCATCAAGGCCAGGGACTTGGAGAACAATGAGCAGTTCTTC. Translation: CAIKARDLENNEQFF. The chain couples TRBV10-3 to TRBJ2-1; tentatively, D is TRBD2 (6 bases). There are 15 residues in the CDR3. Germline CDR1 and CDR2: ENHRY and SYGVKD. V lost 7 bases, J lost 5 bases, and 18 bases lay in between.

This chain uses TRBV21-1 with TRBJ1-2. TRBV21-1 is an annotated pseudogene. This CDR3 is built from 16 residues. CDR3 DNA sequence: TGTGCCAGCAGCAAACGAGGGTCCGGTACTAACTATGGCTACACCTTC. This translates into CASSKRGSGTNYGYTF.

This clonotype turned up a few times. The rearrangement links TRBV7-9 to TRBJ1-4; D is unclear. Germline CDR1 is SEHNR and CDR2 is FQNEAQ (reference sequence). CDR3 length: 16 residues. Trimming removed 4 bases from V and 1 base from J, with 13 bases in between. CDR3 in amino acids: CASSSSEHLTNEKLFF. CDR3 nucleotides: TGTGCCAGCAGCTCCTCCGAGCATCTAACTAATGAAAAACTGTTTTTT.

This clonotype was observed many times. The chain uses TRBV12-3 or TRBV12-4 and TRBJ1-1, with D perhaps TRBD1 (6 bases). The CDR3 consists of 14 residues. V shed 7 bases and J shed 4 bases, with 16 bases lying between them. The CDR3 region is CASTMWLGGTEAFF. The CDR3 DNA reads TGTGCCAGCACTATGTGGTTAGGGGGCACTGAAGCTTTCTTT.

The chain has TRBV10-3 and TRBJ2-1; no definite D call. Trimming pared 0 bases from V and 2 bases from J, leaving 2 bases between. Germline CDR1 is ENHRY and CDR2 is SYGVKD. The CDR3 is 13 amino acids. The CDR3 loop is CAISESAYNEQFF. For the CDR3, the DNA is TGTGCCATCAGTGAGTCGGCCTACAATGAGCAGTTCTTC.

This clonotype was seen a few times. The rearrangement joins TRBV28 to TRBJ2-1; perhaps TRBD2 as D (5 bases). V was trimmed by 3 bases and J by 0 bases, leaving 9 bases between them. Germline CDR1 is MDHEN and CDR2 is SYDVKM. This CDR3 is built from 15 residues. CDR3: CASSLASFSYNEQFF. The CDR3 bases are TGTGCCAGCAGTTTGGCTAGCTTCTCCTACAATGAGCAGTTCTTC. Full variable domain (missing parts from reference TRBV28 and TRBJ2-1): DVKVTQSSRYLVKRTGEKVFLECVQDMDHENMFWYRQDPGLGLRLIYFSYDVKMKEKGDIPEGYSVSREKKERFSLILESASTNQTSMYLCASSLASFSYNEQFFGPGTRLTVL.

This clonotype showed up just a few times. Germline and junction disagree at one end, which may indicate a read error. This chain uses TRBV28 with TRBJ1-1; D not certain. CDR3 length equals 12 residues. The germline CDR1 and CDR2 sequences are MDHEN and SYDVKM. CDR3 amino acids: CASRSWTALLDF. The CDR3, as DNA: TGTGCCAGCAGATCGTGGACGGCCCTACTTGATTTT.

This clonotype was seen a handful of times. The rearrangement links TRBV6-4 to TRBJ1-2; D not resolved. CDR3 length equals 11 residues. Germline V CDR1 and CDR2: MRHNA, SNTAGT. V gave up 10 bases and J gave up 4 bases, with 10 bases separating them. CDR3: CATIPPYGYTF. Written as DNA, the CDR3 is TGTGCCACCATCCCTCCCTATGGCTACACCTTC.

This sequence joins TRBV27 and TRBJ2-7, with 11 bases identical to TRBD1. Germline CDR1 is MNHEY and CDR2 is SMNVEV (reference sequence). The length of the CDR3 is 16 residues. V was pared by 6 bases and J by 7 bases, with 14 bases of the junction left unmatched. CDR3 coding DNA: TGTGCCAGCAGCACGGGGAGGACAGGGGGCCCGGGAGAGCAGTACTTC. It is translated as CASSTGRTGGPGEQYF.

This clonotype appeared many times. This chain uses TRBV5-1 with TRBJ1-1; TRBD1 matches 10 bases. CDR1 is SGHRS, CDR2 YFSETQ, per germline. This CDR3 comprises 14 residues. V dropped 3 bases and J dropped 5; count of bases not matched to a gene: 4. Here the CDR3 DNA reads TGCGCCAGCAGCTGGGACAGGGGTGGAACTGAAGCTTTCTTT. Translating it yields CASSWDRGGTEAFF.

The V gene is TRBV29-1, the J gene TRBJ2-2; possible D gene TRBD1, 6 bases. CDR1 is SQVTM, CDR2 ANQGSEA, per germline. The V and J ends lost 4 bases and 6 bases respectively, with 15 bases between them. The CDR3 is 14 amino acids. The CDR3 region is CSVVDSGVPGELFF. The CDR3 DNA follows: TGCAGCGTTGTAGATTCAGGGGTACCCGGGGAGCTGTTTTTT.